This T cell receptor (beta chain) was documented in a study of regulatory T cells in long-lasting Graves disease. The germline V gene has CDR1 LNHDA and CDR2 SQIVND (reference sequence). Trimming took 1 base from V and 3 from J; bases not matched to a gene: 8. CDR3 length: 17 residues. Time point given: newly diagnosed GD, antithyroid drugs for less than 3 months. Construction of the TCR library relied on RNA isolated from PBMCs. TCR beta libraries were built with iRepertoire HTBI primers and Arm-PCR of CDR3 regions. In TCRdb, the multiplex PCR reads were re-called with MiXCR into one record per CDR3 protein. The sample contains some 320,000 distinct CDR3 sequences, roughly 18% of which appear only once. This clonotype was picked up many times. What it binds is unknown. Whole-study results and caveats: Samples came from peripheral blood alone, without thyroid tissue. The sample size was small, and this may have reduced accuracy. It was in persistent disease that TRBV28, TRBJ1-2 and TRBJ2-5 were favored.

The specimen was peripheral blood mononuclear cells (PBMCs), collected at new diagnosis, from a patient treated with antithyroid drugs. The source is a female donor with Graves disease. This sequence joins TRBV19 and TRBJ2-2; 7 bases match TRBD2. The CDR3 protein is CASSIVRDYPYTGELFF. CDR3 DNA sequence: TGTGCCAGTAGTATAGTACGGGACTATCCTTACACCGGGGAGCTGTTTTTT.